Here is one T cell receptor (beta chain) with its context. The target antigen is unknown. Using RNA transcripts as the source, TCR beta CDR3 regions were amplified. The HTBI primer set served for first-round RT-PCR of the TCR CDR3. MiXCR was run by TCRdb on the multiplex PCR reads, yielding one entry per CDR3 protein. The sample shows under 450,000 distinct CDR3 sequences, 15% to 18% of them seen only once. V was trimmed by 7 bases and J by 5 bases, leaving 14 bases between them. Germline-derived CDR1 and CDR2 are MNHNS and SASEGT. This CDR3 spans 14 amino acids. This sample stems from a study of T cells in Graves' hyperthyroidism and ophthalmopathy. Notes on the study in general: Ophthalmopathy was identified by the model a median approximately 6.9 months ahead of onset.

Among the patients, aged 18 to 65, hyperthyroidism was newly diagnosed and had lasted under 2 months. This TCR derives from a woman aged 18-29 years with Graves' hyperthyroidism. Sequencing was done on a sample of blood. The chain uses TRBV6-1 and TRBJ2-2; D gene unclear. The CDR3 region is CASTNRPTTGELFF. The DNA for the CDR3 is TGTGCCAGCACCAACCGACCCACTACCGGGGAGCTGTTTTTT.